This is a list of T cell receptor beta chains from one sample in a study of blood T cells in healthy people across ages. TCRdb processed the 5' RACE reads anew with MiXCR; each CDR3 protein has one entry. This repertoire shows roughly 900,000 distinct CDR3 sequences, under 50% found once; its top ten account for around an eighth. The sample comprised blood. Receptors were obtained from a man aged 30 to 39 in good health. The CDR3 runs from the conserved cysteine through the conserved F or W. The D gene is left open where the match is weak. Size values are once, few and many counts, or a class for expanded clones, and some rows have none.

TRBJ1-1 | TRBV4-2 | NA | few | TGTGCCAGCAGCCTCGGACACCACACTGAAGCTTTCTTT | CASSLGHHTEAFF
TRBJ2-1 | TRBV28 | TRBD2 | NA | TGTGCCAGCACCCGATCTAGCGGGGGGTACAATGAGCAGTTCTTC | CASTRSSGGYNEQFF
TRBJ2-5 | TRBV28 | NA | many | TGTGCCAGCAGTTTAACTAGGACCTGGGAGACCCAGTACTTC | CASSLTRTWETQYF
TRBJ1-6 | TRBV5-1 | TRBD1 | NA | TGCGCCAGCAGCCGGGGACAGCAGAATTCACCCCTCCACTTT | CASSRGQQNSPLHF
TRBJ1-1 | TRBV6-1 | NA | NA | TGTGCCAGCAGTGGGAGGGCGCCTAGGACTGAAGCTTTCTTT | CASSGRAPRTEAFF
TRBJ2-3 | TRBV2 | NA | few | TGTGCCAGCAGTGTTCTTTCCGGCACAGATACGCAGTATTTT | CASSVLSGTDTQYF
TRBJ1-2 | TRBV6-1 | NA | few | TGTGCCAGCCGAGAGAGAGCTTTGGCAGGGGATGGCTACACCTTC | CASRERALAGDGYTF
TRBJ2-1 | TRBV5-1 | NA | NA | TGCGCCAGCAAGGAGGGGGGGCCCCCCAATGAGCAGTTCTTC | CASKEGGPPNEQFF
TRBJ1-1 | TRBV28 | NA | NA | TGTGCCAGCAGCATACCCGTAGGGACTGAAGCTTTCTTT | CASSIPVGTEAFF
TRBJ2-1 | TRBV29-1 | NA | many | TGCAGCGTTCAAATTGCCGGGACAACCTACAATGAGCAGTTCTTC | CSVQIAGTTYNEQFF
TRBJ2-7 | TRBV6-5 | TRBD1 | few | TGTGCCAGCAGTTACCAGGCAGGGGGTACCTACGAGCAGTACTTC | CASSYQAGGTYEQYF
TRBJ2-4 | TRBV11-3 | TRBD1 | NA | TGTGCCAGCAGCTTAAGTGGGGACAGGGTAGACATTCAGTACTTC | CASSLSGDRVDIQYF
TRBJ2-7 | TRBV5-1 | NA | few | TGCGCCAGCAGCTTGCTTGGGCAGGGTATCCACGAGCAGTACTTC | CASSLLGQGIHEQYF
TRBJ2-7 | TRBV2 | NA | NA | TGTGCCAGCCAATGGTACGTTCCCTACGAGCAGTACTTC | CASQWYVPYEQYF
TRBJ2-7 | TRBV24-1 | NA | few | TGTGCCACCAGTGAAAGGGGTAGCGACTACGAGCAGTACTTC | CATSERGSDYEQYF
TRBJ2-1 | TRBV20-1 | TRBD1 | NA | TGCAGTGCTAGAGACCCACAGGGGGACTACAATGAGCAGTTCTTC | CSARDPQGDYNEQFF
TRBJ1-1 | TRBV20-1 | TRBD1 | few | TGCAGTGCTAAGAGACAGGGAGGGACTGAAGCTTTCTTT | CSAKRQGGTEAFF
TRBJ2-3 | TRBV20-1 | TRBD2 | NA | TGCAGTGTCAAACCGGGGGGTCGCACAGATACGCAGTATTTT | CSVKPGGRTDTQYF
TRBJ2-7 | TRBV4-3 | NA | NA | TGCGCCAGCAGCCAAGATCGGGGGGCCTACAATGAGCAGTACTTC | CASSQDRGAYNEQYF
TRBJ2-1 | TRBV6-5 | TRBD1 | NA | TGTGCCAGCAGTTATTTCGGGACAGCTCTTCGCAATGAGCAGTTCTTC | CASSYFGTALRNEQFF
TRBJ2-3 | TRBV7-3 | TRBD2 | NA | TGTGCCAGCAGCCAGGGACTAGCGGGGTGGGATACGCAGTATTTT | CASSQGLAGWDTQYF
TRBJ1-3 | TRBV27 | NA | NA | TGTGCCAGCAGTTCCGCGGGGGCACCCTCTGGAAACACCATATATTTT | CASSSAGAPSGNTIYF
TRBJ1-6 | TRBV20-1 | NA | NA | TGCAGTGCTAGGGGCAGGGGCGCTAGCTCCTATAATTCACCCCTCCACTTT | CSARGRGASSYNSPLHF
TRBJ1-5 | TRBV7-9 | NA | few | TGTGCCAGCAGTGGGGAAAATCAGCCCCAGCATTTT | CASSGENQPQHF
TRBJ2-7 | TRBV3-1 | NA | NA | TGTGCCAGCAGCACTATTACGGTAATTCGACCCTACGAGCAGTACTTC | CASSTITVIRPYEQYF
TRBJ1-2 | TRBV29-1 | TRBD1 | NA | TGCAGCGTTGGGCTAGGGACAGAAACCTATGGCTACACCTTC | CSVGLGTETYGYTF
TRBJ1-6 | TRBV12-3/TRBV12-4 | NA | once | TGTGCCAGCAGGCCCGACGGGACTTTGGGTTCACCCCTCCACTTT | CASRPDGTLGSPLHF
TRBJ2-2 | TRBV18 | TRBD2 | NA | TGTGCCAGCTCACCACCGACTGCATCGACTAGCGGTCCCCTGAACACCGGGGAGCTGTTTTTT | CASSPPTASTSGPLNTGELFF
TRBJ1-2 | TRBV6-5 | TRBD1 | NA | TGTGCCAGCAGTCCCACAGGGGGCACTAACTGTGGCTACACCTTC | CASSPTGGTNCGYTF
TRBJ2-3 | TRBV4-2 | TRBD2 | once | TGTGCCAGCAGCCAGGGTAGCGGGGGGGAACGAAATACGCAGTATTTT | CASSQGSGGERNTQYF
TRBJ2-1 | TRBV6-2/TRBV6-3 | TRBD2 | NA | TGTGCCAGCAGCCTTAGCGGGGGGGCGCGGAATGAGCAGTTCTTC | CASSLSGGARNEQFF
TRBJ2-7 | TRBV12-3/TRBV12-4 | NA | many | TGTGCCAGCAGCTTCCAGGGACAAGCCGACGAGCAGTACTTC | CASSFQGQADEQYF
TRBJ2-1 | TRBV5-1 | NA | NA | TGCGTCAGCCGCCTGGGGGTAAACTCCTACAATGAGCAGTTCTTC | CVSRLGVNSYNEQFF
TRBJ1-2 | TRBV4-1 | NA | NA | TGCGCCAGCAGCTTCGTTGACAACTATGGCTACATCTTC | CASSFVDNYGYIF
TRBJ2-7 | TRBV29-1 | NA | NA | TGCAGCGTTGCTGGTTCTGACCACGAGCAGTACTTC | CSVAGSDHEQYF
TRBJ2-7 | TRBV7-9 | TRBD1 | NA | TGTGCCAGCAGCTCCGTAGGGACAGTTTTCTACGAGCAGTACTTC | CASSSVGTVFYEQYF
TRBJ2-3 | TRBV4-3 | NA | NA | TGCGCCAGCAGCCGGCGGGGACTGGACACCACAGATACGCAGTATTTT | CASSRRGLDTTDTQYF
TRBJ2-3 | TRBV3-1 | NA | NA | TGTGCCCCCACTCGTAGTCCTAGCATCACAGATACGCAGTATTTT | CAPTRSPSITDTQYF
TRBJ2-7 | TRBV29-1 | NA | many | TGCAGCGTTGAACAGGACTTCGAGGGCGAGCAGTACTTC | CSVEQDFEGEQYF
TRBJ1-6 | TRBV20-1 | TRBD1 | few | TGCAGTGCTGATTTGCCCGGGACAGTGATACGGTCACCCCTCCACTTT | CSADLPGTVIRSPLHF
TRBJ2-5 | TRBV5-1 | NA | NA | TGCGCCAGCAGCTTGGTCTCGGTCAGTGAGCAGTACTTC | CASSLVSVSEQYF